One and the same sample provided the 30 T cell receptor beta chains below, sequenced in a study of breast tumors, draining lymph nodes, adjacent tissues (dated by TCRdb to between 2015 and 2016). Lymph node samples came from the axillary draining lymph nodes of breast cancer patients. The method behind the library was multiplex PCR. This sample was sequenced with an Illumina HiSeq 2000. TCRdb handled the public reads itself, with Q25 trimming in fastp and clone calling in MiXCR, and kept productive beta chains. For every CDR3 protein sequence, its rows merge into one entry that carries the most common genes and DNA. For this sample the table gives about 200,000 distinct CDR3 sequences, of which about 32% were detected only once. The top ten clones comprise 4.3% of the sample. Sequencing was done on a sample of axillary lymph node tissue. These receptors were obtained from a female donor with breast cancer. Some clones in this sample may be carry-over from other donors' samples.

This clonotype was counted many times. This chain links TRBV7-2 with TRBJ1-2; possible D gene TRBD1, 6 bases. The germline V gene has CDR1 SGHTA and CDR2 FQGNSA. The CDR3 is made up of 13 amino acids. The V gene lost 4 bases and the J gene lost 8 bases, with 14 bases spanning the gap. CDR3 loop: CASSSQRGLGYTF. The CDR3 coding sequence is TGTGCCAGCAGCTCCCAGAGGGGGTTAGGCTACACCTTC.

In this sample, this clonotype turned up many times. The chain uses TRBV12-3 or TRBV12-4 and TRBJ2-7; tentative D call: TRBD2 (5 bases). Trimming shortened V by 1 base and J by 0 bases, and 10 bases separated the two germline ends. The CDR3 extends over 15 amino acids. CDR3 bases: TGTGCCAGCAGTTTAGGAGGGAAAATCTCCTACGAGCAGTACTTC. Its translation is CASSLGGKISYEQYF.

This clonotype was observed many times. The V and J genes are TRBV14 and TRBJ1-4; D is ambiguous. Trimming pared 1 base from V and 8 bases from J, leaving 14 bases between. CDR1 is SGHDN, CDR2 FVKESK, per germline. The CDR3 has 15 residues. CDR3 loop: CASSQVRRPGEKLFF. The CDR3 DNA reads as TGTGCCAGCAGCCAAGTAAGGCGTCCCGGGGAAAAACTGTTTTTT.

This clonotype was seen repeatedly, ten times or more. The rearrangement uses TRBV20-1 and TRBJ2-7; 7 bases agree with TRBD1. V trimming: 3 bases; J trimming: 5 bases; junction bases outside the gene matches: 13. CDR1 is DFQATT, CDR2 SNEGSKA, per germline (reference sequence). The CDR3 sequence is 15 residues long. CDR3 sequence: CSARPTGDALNEQYF. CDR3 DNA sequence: TGCAGTGCTAGGCCTACAGGGGACGCGTTGAACGAGCAGTACTTC.

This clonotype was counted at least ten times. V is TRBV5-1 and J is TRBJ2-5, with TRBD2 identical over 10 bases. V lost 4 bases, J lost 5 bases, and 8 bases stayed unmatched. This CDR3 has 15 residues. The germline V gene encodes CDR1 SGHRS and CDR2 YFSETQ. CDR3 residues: CASSDPSGSQETQYF. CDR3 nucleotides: TGCGCCAGCAGCGATCCTAGCGGGAGTCAGGAGACCCAGTACTTC.

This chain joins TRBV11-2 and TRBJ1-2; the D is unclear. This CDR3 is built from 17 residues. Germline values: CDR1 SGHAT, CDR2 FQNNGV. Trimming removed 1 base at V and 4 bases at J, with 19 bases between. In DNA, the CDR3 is TGTGCCAGCAGCTTAGTAGTAGCCCAAGAGACCCTCTATGGCTACACCTTC. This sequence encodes CASSLVVAQETLYGYTF. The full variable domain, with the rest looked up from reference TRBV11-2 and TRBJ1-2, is EAGVAQSPRYKIIEKRQSVAFWCNPISGHATLYWYQQILGQGPKLLIQFQNNGVVDDSQLPKDRFSAERLKGVDSTLKIQPAKLEDSAVYLCASSLVVAQETLYGYTFGSGTRLTVV.

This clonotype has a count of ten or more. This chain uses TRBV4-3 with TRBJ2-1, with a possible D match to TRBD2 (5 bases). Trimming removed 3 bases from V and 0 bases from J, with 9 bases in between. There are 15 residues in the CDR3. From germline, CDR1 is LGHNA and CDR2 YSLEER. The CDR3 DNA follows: TGCGCCAGCAGCCAGTCCAGCGGCTCCTACAATGAGCAGTTCTTC. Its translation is CASSQSSGSYNEQFF.

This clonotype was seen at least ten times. This CDR3 reads CATRSSGGTDTQYF. In DNA, the CDR3 is TGTGCCACCAGGTCTAGCGGGGGCACAGATACGCAGTATTTT. V gene TRBV24-1 combines with J gene TRBJ2-3; TRBD2 aligns across 9 bases. V lost 7 bases and J lost 1; bases outside the gene matches: 2. This CDR3 is built from 14 residues. The germline CDR1 and CDR2 sequences are KGHDR and SFDVKD.

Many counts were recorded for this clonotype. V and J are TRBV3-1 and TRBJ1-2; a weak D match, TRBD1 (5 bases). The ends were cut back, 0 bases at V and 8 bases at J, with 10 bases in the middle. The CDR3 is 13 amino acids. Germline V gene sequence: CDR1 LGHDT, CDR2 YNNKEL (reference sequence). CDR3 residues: CASSQDGALGYTF. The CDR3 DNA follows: TGTGCCAGCAGCCAAGATGGGGCGCTGGGCTACACCTTC. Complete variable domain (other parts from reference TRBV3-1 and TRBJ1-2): DTAVSQTPKYLVTQMGNDKSIKCEQNLGHDTMYWYKQDSKKFLKIMFSYNNKELIINETVPNRFSPKSPDKAHLNLHINSLELGDSAVYFCASSQDGALGYTFGSGTRLTVV.

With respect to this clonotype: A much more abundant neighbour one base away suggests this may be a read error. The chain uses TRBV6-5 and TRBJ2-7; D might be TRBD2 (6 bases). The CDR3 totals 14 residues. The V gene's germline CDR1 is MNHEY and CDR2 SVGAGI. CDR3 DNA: TGTGCCAGCAGTCACCGGCGGGAAAGCTACGGGCAGTACTTC. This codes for CASSHRRESYGQYF.

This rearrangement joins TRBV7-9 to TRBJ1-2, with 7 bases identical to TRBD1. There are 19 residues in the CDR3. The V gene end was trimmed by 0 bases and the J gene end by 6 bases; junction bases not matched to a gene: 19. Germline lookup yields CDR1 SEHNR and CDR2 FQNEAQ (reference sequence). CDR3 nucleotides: TGTGCCAGCAGCTTAGCGGGCTACAGGGGAAGCGGGAGGGGCAATGGCTACACCTTC. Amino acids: CASSLAGYRGSGRGNGYTF. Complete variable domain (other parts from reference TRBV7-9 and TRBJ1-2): DTGVSQNPRHKITKRGQNVTFRCDPISEHNRLYWYRQTLGQGPEFLTYFQNEAQLEKSRLLSDRFSAERPKGSFSTLEIQRTEQGDSAMYLCASSLAGYRGSGRGNGYTFGSGTRLTVV.

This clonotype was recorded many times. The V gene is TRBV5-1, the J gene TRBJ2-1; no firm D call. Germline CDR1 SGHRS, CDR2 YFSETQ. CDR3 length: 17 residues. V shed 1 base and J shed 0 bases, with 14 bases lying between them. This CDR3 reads CASSLIGVKSSYNEQFF. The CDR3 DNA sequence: TGCGCCAGCAGCTTGATCGGCGTAAAGAGCTCCTACAATGAGCAGTTCTTC.

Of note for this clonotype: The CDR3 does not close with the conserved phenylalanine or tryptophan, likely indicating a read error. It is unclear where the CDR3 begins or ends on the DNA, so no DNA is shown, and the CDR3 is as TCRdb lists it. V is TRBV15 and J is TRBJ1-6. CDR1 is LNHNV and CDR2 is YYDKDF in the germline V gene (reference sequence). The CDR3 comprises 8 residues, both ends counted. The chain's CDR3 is CATSRENA.

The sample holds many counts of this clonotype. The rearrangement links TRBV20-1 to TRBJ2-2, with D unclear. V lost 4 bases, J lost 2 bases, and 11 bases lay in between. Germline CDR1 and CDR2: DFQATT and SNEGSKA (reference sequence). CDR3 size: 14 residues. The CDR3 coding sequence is TGCAGTGCTAATATACAGATCAACACCGGGGAGCTGTTTTTT. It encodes CSANIQINTGELFF.

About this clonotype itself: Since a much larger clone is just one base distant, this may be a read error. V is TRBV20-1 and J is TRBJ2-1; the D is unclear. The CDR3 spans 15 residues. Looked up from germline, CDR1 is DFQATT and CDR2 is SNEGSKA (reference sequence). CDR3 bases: TGCAGTGCTAGAGATAGGATAAGCTCCTCCAATGAGCAGTTCTTC. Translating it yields CSARDRISSSNEQFF.

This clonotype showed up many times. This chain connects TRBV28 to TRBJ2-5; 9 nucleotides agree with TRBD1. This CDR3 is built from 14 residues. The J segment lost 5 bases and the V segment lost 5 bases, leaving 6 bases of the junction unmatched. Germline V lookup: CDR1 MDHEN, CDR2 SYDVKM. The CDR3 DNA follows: TGTGCCAGCAGTCCCGGGACAGGGTTGGAGACCCAGTACTTC. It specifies CASSPGTGLETQYF.

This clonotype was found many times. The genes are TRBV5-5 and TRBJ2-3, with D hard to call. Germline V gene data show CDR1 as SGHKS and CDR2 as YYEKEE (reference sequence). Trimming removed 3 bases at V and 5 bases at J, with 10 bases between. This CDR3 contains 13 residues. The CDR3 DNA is TGTGCCAGCAGCTCCGAATTTAGAGATACGCAGTATTTT. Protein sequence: CASSSEFRDTQYF.

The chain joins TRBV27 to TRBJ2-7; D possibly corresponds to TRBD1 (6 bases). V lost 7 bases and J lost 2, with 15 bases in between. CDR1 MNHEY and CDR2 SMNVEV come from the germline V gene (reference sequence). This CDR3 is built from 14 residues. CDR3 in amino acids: CASKLQGPTYEQYF. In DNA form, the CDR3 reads TGTGCCAGCAAACTACAGGGACCAACCTACGAGCAGTACTTC.

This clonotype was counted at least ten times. The CDR3 spells CSVSWTGGSEKLFF. The CDR3 DNA follows: TGCAGCGTTTCTTGGACAGGGGGCAGTGAAAAACTGTTTTTT. This chain connects TRBV29-1 to TRBJ1-4; the match to TRBD1 covers 11 bases. The germline gives CDR1 SQVTM, CDR2 ANQGSEA. The junction had 6 bases not matched to a gene; V was cut back by 5 bases and J by 7 bases. This CDR3 comprises 14 residues.

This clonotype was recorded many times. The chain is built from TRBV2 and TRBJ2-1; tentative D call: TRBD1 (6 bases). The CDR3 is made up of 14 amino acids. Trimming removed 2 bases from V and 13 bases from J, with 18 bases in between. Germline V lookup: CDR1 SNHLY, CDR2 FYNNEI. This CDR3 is CASSEQGMPPVQFF. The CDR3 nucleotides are TGTGCCAGCAGTGAACAGGGGATGCCTCCAGTCCAGTTCTTC.

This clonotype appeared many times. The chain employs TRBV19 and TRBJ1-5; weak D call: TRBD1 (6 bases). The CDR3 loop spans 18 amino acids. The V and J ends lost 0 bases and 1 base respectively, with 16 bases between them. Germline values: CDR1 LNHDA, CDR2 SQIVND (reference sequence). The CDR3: CASSIDSPGGGSNQPQHF. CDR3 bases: TGTGCCAGTAGTATAGATTCTCCCGGGGGCGGGAGCAATCAGCCCCAGCATTTT.

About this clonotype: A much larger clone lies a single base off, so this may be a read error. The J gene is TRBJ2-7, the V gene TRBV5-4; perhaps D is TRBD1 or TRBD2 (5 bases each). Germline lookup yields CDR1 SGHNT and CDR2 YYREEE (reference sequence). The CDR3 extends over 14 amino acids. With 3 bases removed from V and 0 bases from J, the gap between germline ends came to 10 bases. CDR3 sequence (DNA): TGTGCCAGCAGCTCTAGGGACGCCTCCTACGAGCAGTACTTC. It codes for CASSSRDASYEQYF.

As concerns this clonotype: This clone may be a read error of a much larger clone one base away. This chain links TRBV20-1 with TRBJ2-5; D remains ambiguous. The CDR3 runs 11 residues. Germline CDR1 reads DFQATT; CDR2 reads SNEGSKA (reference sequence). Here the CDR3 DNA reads TGCAGTGCTGGGCGCTTTGAGACCCAGTCCTTC. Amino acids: CSAGRFETQSF.

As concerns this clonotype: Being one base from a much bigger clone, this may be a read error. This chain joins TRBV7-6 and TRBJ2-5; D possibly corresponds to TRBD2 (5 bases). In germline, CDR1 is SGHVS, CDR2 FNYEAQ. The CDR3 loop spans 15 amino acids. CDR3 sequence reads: CASSLPSDGEETQHF. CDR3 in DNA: TGTGCCAGCAGCTTACCCTCGGACGGGGAAGAGACCCAGCACTTC.

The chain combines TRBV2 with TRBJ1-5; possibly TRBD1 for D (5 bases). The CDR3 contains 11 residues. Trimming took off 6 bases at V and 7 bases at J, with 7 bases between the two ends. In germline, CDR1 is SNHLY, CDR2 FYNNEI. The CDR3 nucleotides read TGTGCCAGCAGGGGGGGACAGCCCCAGCATTTT. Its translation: CASRGGQPQHF.

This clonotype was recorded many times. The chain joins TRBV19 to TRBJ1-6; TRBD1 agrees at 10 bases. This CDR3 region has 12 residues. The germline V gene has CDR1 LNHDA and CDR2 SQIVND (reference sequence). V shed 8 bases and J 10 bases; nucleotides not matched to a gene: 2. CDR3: CASGTGDSPLHF. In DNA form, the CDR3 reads TGTGCCAGTGGGACAGGGGACTCACCCCTCCACTTT.

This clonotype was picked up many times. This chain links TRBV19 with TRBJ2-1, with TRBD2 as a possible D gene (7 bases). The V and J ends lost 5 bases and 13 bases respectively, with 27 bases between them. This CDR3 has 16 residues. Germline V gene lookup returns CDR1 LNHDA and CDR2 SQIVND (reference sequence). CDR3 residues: CASSQWGGGCEGCQFF. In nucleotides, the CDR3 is TGTGCCAGTAGTCAATGGGGCGGGGGCTGCGAAGGGTGCCAGTTCTTC.

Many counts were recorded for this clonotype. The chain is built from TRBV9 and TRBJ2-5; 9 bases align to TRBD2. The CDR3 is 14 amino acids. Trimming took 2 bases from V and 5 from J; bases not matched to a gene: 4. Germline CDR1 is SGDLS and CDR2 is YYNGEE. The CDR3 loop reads CASSVSSGVETQYF. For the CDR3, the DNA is TGTGCCAGCAGCGTTTCTAGCGGGGTGGAGACCCAGTACTTC.

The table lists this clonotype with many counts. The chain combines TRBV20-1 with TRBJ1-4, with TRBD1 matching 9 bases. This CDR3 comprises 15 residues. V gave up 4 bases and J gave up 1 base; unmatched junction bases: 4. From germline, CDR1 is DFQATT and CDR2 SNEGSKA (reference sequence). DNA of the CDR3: TGCAGTGCTAATCGACAGGGGGGAACTAATGAAAAACTGTTTTTT. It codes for CSANRQGGTNEKLFF.

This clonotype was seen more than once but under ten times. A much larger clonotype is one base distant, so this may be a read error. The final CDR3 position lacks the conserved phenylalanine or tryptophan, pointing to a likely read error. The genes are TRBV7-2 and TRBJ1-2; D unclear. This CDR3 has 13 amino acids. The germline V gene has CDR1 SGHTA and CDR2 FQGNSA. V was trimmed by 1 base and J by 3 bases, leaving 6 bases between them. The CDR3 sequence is CASSLGPYYGYTS. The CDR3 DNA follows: TGTGCCAGCAGCTTAGGACCGTACTATGGCTACACCTCC.